This T cell receptor beta chain emerged from a study of technical replicates of blood from several donors (dated by TCRdb to the late 2010s). Turning to this clone: Its cognate antigen has yet to be identified. Per-nucleotide qualities are absent, and no much larger clonotype sits a single base away.

The method behind the library was the immunoSEQ multiplex PCR assay. TCRdb mirrors the immuneACCESS table, restricted to in-frame sequences. Some clones are absent from its copies; in checked studies, under half trace to an unresolved V gene, and the reason for the others is unknown. The sample data list some 77,000 clones, and nearly 95% of these were observed just once. Around 0.37% of the sample belongs to the ten largest clones. V is clipped by 0 bases and J by 3 bases, and the sequence between their germline boundaries is 6 bases long. The CDR3, cysteine through phenylalanine, is 13 amino acids long. The DNA shown is the 39-base CDR3, in frame from base 1. Sequences ENHRY (CDR1) and SYGVKD (CDR2) are obtained from the germline V gene.

This TCR was sampled from a human donor in good health. Material for sequencing was T cells isolated from PBMCs. The chain couples TRBV10-3 to TRBJ2-7, with no confident D gene call. The CDR3 has the sequence CAISESEIYEQYF. The base sequence is TGTGCCATCAGTGAGTCTGAGATCTACGAGCAGTACTTC.